This TCR beta chain is from a study of T-cell memory formation after mild COVID-19. Study summary: The TCR clusters were mostly specific to one donor. Study findings and constraints: The appearance of some responding clones in pre-infection memory suggested that cross-reactive memory joined. Those CD4+ clones that contracted were mainly in CM and EM (CD8+ ones in EMRA). What remained unconfirmed was the SARS-CoV-2 specificity of second-wave clones peaking on day 37.

A single record per CDR3 protein comes from TCRdb applying MiXCR to the 5' RACE reads. The sample carries 200,000 to 250,000 distinct CDR3 sequences, 9.5% to 10% recorded once. This clonotype was observed a handful of times. What it binds is unknown. The germline CDR1 and CDR2 sequences are SGHVS and FQNEAQ. This CDR3 is 14 amino acids long. The V gene lost 4 bases and the J gene lost 2 bases, with 11 bases spanning the gap. The sequenced sample consisted of PBMCs or a T cell subset sorted from them (not recorded which). This sequence joins TRBV7-8 and TRBJ1-2; D is possibly TRBD1 (5 bases). The TCR comes from a man younger than 35 who had mild COVID-19 (a few samples of this study predate the infection). Cell type and time point are not known. This CDR3 is CASSSLAGNYGYTF. In DNA form, the CDR3 reads TGTGCCAGCAGCTCACTGGCAGGGAACTATGGCTACACCTTC.